This T cell receptor beta chain was captured in a study of cytomegalovirus exposure and HLA in healthy donors. This clone has just one count. Measured with immunoSEQ multiplex PCR; TCRdb has only the in-frame clones, and not every one. The sample has about 130,000 clones; about 96% are singletons. Trimming removed 6 bases at V and 8 bases at J, with 10 bases between. The CDR3 totals 12 residues. The germline V gene has CDR1 MNHNS and CDR2 SASEGT. The sample taken for sequencing was PBMCs. The sequence was obtained from a man younger than 35 in good health and CMV-seronegative. The gene calls are TRBV6-1 and TRBJ1-4; perhaps TRBD1 as D (6 bases). CDR3 sequence: CASRDSYEKLFF. The CDR3 region has the DNA TGTGCCAGCAGGGACAGTTACGAAAAACTGTTTTTT.